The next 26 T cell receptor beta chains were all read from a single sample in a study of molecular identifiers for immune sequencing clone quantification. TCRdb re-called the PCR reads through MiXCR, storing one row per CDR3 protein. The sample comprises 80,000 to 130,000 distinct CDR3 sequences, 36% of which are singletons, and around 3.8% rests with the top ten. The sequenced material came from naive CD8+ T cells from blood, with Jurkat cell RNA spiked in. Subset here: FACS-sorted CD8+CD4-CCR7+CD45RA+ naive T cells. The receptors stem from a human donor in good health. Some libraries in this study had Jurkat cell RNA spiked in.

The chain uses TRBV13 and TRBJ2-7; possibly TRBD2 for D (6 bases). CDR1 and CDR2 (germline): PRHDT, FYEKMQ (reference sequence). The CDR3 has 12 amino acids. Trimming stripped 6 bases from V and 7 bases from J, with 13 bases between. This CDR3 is CASSITGGEQYF. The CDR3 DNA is TGTGCCAGCAGTATCACCGGGGGAGAGCAGTACTTC.

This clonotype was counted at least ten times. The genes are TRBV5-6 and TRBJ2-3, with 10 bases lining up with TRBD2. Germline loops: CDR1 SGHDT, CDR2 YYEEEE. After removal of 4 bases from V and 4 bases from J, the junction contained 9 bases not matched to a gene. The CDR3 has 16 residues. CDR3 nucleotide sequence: TGTGCCAGCAGCATAAAAGCGGGAGGGCCTTCAGATACGCAGTATTTT. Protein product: CASSIKAGGPSDTQYF.

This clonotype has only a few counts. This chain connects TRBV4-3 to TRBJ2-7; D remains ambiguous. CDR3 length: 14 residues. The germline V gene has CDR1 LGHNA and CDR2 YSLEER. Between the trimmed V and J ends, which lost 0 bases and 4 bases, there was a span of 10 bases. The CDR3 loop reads CASSQDRSRYEQYF. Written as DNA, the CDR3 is TGCGCCAGCAGCCAAGATCGAAGCCGATACGAGCAGTACTTC.

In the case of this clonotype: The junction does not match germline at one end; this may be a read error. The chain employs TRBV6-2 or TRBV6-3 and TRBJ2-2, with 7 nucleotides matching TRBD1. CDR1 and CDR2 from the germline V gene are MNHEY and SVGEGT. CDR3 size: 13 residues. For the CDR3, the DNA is TGCGGAGTGGGACAGCTGAACACCGGGGAGCTGTTTTTT. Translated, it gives CGVGQLNTGELFF.

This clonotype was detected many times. The CDR3 here is CASSLSRPGTGSLGEQYF. In DNA, the CDR3 is TGTGCCAGCAGCTTGTCCCGGCCCGGGACTGGAAGTTTGGGGGAGCAGTACTTC. The V call is TRBV5-6, the J call TRBJ2-7; D may be TRBD2 (6 bases). The CDR3 sequence is 18 residues long. Between the trimmed V and J ends, which lost 1 base and 7 bases, there was a span of 27 bases. Germline V gene sequence: CDR1 SGHDT, CDR2 YYEEEE.

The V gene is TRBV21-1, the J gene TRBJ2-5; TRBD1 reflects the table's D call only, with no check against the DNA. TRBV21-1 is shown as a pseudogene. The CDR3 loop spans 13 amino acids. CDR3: CASSKEGEETQSF. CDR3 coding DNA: TGTGCCAGCAGCAAAGAAGGGGAAGAGACCCAGTCATTC.

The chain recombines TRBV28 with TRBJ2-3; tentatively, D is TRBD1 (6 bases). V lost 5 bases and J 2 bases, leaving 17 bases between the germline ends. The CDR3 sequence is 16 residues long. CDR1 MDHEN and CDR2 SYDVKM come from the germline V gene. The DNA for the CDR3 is TGTGCCAGCAGTCTCTCCCACAGGGTTCCCACAGATACGCAGTATTTT. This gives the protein CASSLSHRVPTDTQYF.

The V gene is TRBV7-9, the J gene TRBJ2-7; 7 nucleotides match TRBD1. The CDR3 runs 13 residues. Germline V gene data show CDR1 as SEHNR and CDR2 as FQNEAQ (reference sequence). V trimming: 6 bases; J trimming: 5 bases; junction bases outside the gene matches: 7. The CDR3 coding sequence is TGTGCCAGCAGTATCACAGGGGCCCACGAGCAGTACTTC. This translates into CASSITGAHEQYF. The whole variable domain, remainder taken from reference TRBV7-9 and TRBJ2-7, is DTGVSQNPRHKITKRGQNVTFRCDPISEHNRLYWYRQTLGQGPEFLTYFQNEAQLEKSRLLSDRFSAERPKGSFSTLEIQRTEQGDSAMYLCASSITGAHEQYFGPGTRLTVT.

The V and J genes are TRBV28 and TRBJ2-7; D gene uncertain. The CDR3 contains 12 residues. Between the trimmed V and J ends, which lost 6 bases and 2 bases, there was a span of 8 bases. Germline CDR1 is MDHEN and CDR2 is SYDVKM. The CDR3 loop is CASSTRAYEQYF. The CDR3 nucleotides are TGTGCCAGCAGCACCCGGGCCTACGAGCAGTACTTC.

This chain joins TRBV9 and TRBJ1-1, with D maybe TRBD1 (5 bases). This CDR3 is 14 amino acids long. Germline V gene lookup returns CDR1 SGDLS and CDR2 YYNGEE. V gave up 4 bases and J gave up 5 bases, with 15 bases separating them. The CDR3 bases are TGTGCCAGCAGCTTAGGTATCGGGGCTACTGAAGCTTTCTTT. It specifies CASSLGIGATEAFF.

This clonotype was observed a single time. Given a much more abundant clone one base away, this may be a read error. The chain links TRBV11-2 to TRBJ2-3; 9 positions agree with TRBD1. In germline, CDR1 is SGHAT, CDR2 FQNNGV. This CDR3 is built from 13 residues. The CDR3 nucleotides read TGTGCCAGCACGACAGGGGGGACAGCTACGCAGTATTTT. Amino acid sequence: CASTTGGTATQYF.

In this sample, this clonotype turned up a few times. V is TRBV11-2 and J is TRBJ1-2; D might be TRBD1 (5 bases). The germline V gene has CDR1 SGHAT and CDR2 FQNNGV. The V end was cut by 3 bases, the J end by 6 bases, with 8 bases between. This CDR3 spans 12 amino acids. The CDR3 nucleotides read TGTGCCAGCAGCTTGTCAGGGAATGGCTACACCTTC. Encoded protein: CASSLSGNGYTF.

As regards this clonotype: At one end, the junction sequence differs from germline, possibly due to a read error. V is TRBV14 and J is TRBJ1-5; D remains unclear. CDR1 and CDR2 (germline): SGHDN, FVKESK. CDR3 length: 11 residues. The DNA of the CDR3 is TGTGCCTGCAGCCTAGATCAGCCCCAGCATTTT. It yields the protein CACSLDQPQHF.

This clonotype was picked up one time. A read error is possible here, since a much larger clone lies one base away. CDR3 in amino acids: CASRFPPSGRALGTDTQYF. Written as DNA, the CDR3 is TGTGCCAGCAGGTTCCCCCCTAGCGGGAGGGCCTTGGGCACAGATACGCAGTATTTT. The chain has TRBV28 and TRBJ2-3; 12 bases map to TRBD2. The junction had 14 bases not matched to a gene; V was cut back by 6 bases and J by 1 base. The germline V gene encodes CDR1 MDHEN and CDR2 SYDVKM. The CDR3 loop spans 19 amino acids.

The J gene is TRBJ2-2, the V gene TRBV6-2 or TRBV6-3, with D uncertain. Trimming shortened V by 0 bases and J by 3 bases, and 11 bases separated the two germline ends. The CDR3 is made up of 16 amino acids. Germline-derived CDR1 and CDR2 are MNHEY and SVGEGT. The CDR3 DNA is TGTGCCAGCAGTTACTCGATCCATGGAGACACCGGGGAGCTGTTTTTT. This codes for CASSYSIHGDTGELFF.

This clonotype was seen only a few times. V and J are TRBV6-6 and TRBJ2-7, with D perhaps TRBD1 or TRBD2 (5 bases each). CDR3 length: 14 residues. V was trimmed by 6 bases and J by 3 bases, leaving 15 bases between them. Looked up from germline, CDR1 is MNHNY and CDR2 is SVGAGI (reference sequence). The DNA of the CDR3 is TGTGCCAGCAGCCTCGGGACCCCATACTACGAGCAGTACTTC. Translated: CASSLGTPYYEQYF.

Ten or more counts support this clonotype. CDR3 amino acids: CASSYSGVRGEQYF. CDR3 DNA: TGTGCCAGCAGTTACTCGGGGGTAAGAGGAGAGCAGTACTTC. The chain has TRBV6-5 and TRBJ2-7; either TRBD1 or TRBD2 may supply D (5 bases each). Per germline, CDR1 MNHEY and CDR2 SVGAGI. V lost 0 bases, J lost 7 bases, and 13 bases lay in between. This CDR3 comprises 14 residues.

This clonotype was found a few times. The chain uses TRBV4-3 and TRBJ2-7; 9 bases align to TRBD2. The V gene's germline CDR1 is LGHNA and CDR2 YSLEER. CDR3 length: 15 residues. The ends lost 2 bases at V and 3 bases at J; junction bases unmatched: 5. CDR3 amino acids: CASSQLAGVNYEQYF. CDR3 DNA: TGCGCCAGCAGCCAATTAGCGGGAGTTAACTACGAGCAGTACTTC.

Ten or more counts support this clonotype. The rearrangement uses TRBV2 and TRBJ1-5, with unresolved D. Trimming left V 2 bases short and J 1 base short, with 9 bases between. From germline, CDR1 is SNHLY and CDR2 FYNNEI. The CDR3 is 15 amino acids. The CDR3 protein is CASSEIGRSNQPQHF. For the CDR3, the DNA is TGTGCCAGCAGTGAAATCGGACGGAGCAATCAGCCCCAGCATTTT. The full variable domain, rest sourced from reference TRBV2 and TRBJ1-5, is EPEVTQTPSHQVTQMGQEVILRCVPISNHLYFYWYRQILGQKVEFLVSFYNNEISEKSEIFDDQFSVERPDGSNFTLKIRSTKLEDSAMYFCASSEIGRSNQPQHFGDGTRLSIL.

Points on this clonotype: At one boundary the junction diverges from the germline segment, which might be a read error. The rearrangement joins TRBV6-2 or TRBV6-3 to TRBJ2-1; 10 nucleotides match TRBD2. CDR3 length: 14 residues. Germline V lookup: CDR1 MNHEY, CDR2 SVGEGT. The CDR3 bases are TGTGCCAGCCTAGGGTTAGCGGGAGGTAATGAGCTGTTCTTC. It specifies CASLGLAGGNELFF.

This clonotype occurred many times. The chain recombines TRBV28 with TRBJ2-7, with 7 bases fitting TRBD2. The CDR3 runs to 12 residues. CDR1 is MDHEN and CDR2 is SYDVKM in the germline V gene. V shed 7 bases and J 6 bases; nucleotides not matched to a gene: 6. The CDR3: CASTWGGTEQYF. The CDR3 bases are TGTGCCAGCACCTGGGGGGGGACCGAGCAGTACTTC.

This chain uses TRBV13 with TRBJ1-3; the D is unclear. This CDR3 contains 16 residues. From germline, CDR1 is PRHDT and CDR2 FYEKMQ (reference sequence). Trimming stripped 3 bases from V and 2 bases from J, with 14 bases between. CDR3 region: CASSLVTVLPGNTIYF. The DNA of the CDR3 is TGTGCCAGCAGCTTGGTCACAGTACTACCTGGAAACACCATATATTTT.

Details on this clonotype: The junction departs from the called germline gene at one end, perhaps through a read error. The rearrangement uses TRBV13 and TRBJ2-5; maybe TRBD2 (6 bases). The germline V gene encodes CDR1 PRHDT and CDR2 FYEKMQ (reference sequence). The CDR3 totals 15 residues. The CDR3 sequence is CASSLDWGDQDTQYF. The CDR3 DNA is TGTGCCAGCTCCCTCGACTGGGGGGACCAAGACACCCAGTACTTT.

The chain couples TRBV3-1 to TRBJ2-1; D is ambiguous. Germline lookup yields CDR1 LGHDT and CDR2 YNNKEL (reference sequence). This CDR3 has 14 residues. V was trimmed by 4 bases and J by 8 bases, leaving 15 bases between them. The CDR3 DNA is TGTGCCAGCAGCCGTCCTCCATGGCACGATGAGCAGTTCTTC. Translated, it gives CASSRPPWHDEQFF.

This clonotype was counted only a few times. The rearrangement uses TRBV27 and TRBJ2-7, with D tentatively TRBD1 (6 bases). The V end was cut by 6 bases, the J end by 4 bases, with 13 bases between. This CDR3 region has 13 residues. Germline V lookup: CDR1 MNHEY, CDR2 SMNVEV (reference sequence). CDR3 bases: TGTGCCAGCAGCGACAGGATTGCTTACGAGCAGTACTTC. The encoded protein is CASSDRIAYEQYF.

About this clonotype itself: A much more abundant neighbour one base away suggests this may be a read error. The CDR3 region has the DNA TGTGCCAGCACCCAGGCCGGGACAGATAATGAAAAACTGCTTTTT. Translation gives CASTQAGTDNEKLLF. The chain uses TRBV7-8 and TRBJ1-4, with 7 bases that match TRBD1. Germline lookup yields CDR1 SGHVS and CDR2 FQNEAQ. The CDR3 is 15 amino acids.